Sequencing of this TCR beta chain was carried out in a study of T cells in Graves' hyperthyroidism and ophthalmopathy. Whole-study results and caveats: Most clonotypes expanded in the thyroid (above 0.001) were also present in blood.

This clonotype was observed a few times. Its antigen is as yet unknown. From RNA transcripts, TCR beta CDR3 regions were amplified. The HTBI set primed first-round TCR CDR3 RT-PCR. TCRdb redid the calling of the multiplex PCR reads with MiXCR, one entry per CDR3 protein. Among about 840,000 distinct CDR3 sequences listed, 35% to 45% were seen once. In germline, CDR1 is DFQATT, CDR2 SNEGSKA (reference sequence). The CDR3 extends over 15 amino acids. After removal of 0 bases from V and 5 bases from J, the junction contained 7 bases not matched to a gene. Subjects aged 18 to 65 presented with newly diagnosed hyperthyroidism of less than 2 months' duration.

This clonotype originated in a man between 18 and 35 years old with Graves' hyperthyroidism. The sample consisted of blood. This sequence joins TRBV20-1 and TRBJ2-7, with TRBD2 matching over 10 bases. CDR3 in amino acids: CSARDRTSGGNEQYF. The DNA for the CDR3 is TGCAGTGCTAGAGACCGGACTAGCGGTGGAAACGAGCAGTACTTC.